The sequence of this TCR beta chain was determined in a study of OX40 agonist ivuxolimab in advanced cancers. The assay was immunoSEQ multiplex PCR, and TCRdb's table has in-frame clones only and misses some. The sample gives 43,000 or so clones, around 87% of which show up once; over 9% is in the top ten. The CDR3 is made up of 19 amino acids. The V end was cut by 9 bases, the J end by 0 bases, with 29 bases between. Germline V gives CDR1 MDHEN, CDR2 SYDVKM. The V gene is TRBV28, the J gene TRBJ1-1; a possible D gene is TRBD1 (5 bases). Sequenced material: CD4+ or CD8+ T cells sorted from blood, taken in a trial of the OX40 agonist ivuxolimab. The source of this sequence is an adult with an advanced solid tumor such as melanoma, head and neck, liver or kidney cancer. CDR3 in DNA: TGTGCCAGTTCAAAACTCCCGTACGGACAACCCACCATGAACACTGAAGCTTTCTTT. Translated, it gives CASSKLPYGQPTMNTEAFF.